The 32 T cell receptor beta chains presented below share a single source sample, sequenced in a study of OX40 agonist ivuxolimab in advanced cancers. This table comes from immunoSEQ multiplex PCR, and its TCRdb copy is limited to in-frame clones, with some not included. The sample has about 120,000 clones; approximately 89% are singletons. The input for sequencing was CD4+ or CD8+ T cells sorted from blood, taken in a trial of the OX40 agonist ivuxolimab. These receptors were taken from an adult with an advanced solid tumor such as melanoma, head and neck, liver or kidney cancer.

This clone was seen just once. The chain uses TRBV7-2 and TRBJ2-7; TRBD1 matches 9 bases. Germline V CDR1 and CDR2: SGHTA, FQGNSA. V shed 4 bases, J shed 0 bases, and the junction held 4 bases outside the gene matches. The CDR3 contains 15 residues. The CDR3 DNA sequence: TGTGCCAGCAGCTCGCCGGGACAGGGCTCCTACGAGCAGTACTTC. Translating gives CASSSPGQGSYEQYF.

CDR3 residues: CASSPRDRRDGYTF. The CDR3, as DNA: TGTGCCAGCAGCCCACGGGACAGAAGGGATGGCTACACCTTC. The chain links TRBV7-9 to TRBJ1-2; TRBD1 matches 7 bases. The trim removed 5 bases at V and 6 bases at J, leaving 9 bases unmatched. CDR1 is SEHNR and CDR2 is FQNEAQ in the germline V gene (reference sequence). This CDR3 contains 14 residues.

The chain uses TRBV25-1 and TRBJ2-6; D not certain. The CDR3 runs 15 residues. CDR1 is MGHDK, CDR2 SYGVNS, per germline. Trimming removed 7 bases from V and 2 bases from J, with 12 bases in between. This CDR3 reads CASILVGTGANVLTF. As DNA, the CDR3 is TGTGCCAGCATTCTAGTAGGGACTGGGGCCAACGTCCTGACTTTC. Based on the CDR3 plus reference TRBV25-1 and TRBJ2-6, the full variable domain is EADIYQTPRYLVIGTGKKITLECSQTMGHDKMYWYQQDPGMELHLIHYSYGVNSTEKGDLSSESTVSRIRTEHFPLTLESARPSHTSQYLCASILVGTGANVLTFGAGSRLTVL.

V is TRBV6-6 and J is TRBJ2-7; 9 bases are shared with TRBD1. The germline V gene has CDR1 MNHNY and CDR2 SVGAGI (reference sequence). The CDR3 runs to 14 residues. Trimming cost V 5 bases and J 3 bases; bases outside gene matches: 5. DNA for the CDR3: TGTGCCAGCAGTAGGGACAGGGAAAGCTACGAGCAGTACTTC. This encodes CASSRDRESYEQYF.

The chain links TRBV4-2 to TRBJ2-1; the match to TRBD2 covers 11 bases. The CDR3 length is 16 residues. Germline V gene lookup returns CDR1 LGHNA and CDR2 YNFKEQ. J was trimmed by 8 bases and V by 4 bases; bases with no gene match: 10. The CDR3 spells CASSRLTSGTVYEQFF. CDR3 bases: TGTGCCAGCAGCCGGTTGACTAGCGGGACTGTGTATGAGCAGTTCTTC.

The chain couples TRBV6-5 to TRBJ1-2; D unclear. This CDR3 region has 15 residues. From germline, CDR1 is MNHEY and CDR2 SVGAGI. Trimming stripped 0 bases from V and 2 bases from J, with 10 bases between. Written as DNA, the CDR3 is TGTGCCAGCAGTTACTCGAGTCTACAGAACTATGGCTACACCTTC. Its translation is CASSYSSLQNYGYTF.

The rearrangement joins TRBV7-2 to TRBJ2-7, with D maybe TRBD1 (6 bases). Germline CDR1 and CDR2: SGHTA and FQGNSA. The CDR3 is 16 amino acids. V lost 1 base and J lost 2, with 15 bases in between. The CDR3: CASSLGQALMTYEQYF. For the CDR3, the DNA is TGTGCCAGCAGCTTAGGACAGGCTTTAATGACCTACGAGCAGTACTTC.

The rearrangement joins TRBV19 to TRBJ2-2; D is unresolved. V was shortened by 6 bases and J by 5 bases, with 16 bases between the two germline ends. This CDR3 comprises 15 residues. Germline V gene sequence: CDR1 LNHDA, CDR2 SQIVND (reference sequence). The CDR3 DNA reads TGTGCCAGTAGGAAAATGGGCAGTGGGACCGGGGAGCTGTTTTTT. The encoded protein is CASRKMGSGTGELFF. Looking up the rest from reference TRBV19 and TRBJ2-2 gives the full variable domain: DGGITQSPKYLFRKEGQNVTLSCEQNLNHDAMYWYRQDPGQGLRLIYYSQIVNDFQKGDIAEGYSVSREKKESFPLTVTSAQKNPTAFYLCASRKMGSGTGELFFGEGSRLTVL.

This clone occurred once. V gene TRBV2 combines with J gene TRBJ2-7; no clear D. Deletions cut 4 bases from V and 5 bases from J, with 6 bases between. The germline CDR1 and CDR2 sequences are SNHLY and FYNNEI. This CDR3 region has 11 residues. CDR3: CASSVHDEQYF. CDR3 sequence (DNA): TGTGCCAGCAGTGTTCATGACGAGCAGTACTTC.

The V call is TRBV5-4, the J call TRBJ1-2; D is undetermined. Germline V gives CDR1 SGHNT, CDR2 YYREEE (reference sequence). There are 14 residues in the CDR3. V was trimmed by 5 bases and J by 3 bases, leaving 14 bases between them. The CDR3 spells CASSFGAQDYGYTF. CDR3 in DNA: TGTGCCAGCAGTTTTGGAGCGCAAGACTATGGCTACACCTTC. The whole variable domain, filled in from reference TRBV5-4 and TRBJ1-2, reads ETGVTQSPTHLIKTRGQQVTLRCSSQSGHNTVSWYQQALGQGPQFIFQYYREEENGRGNFPPRFSGLQFPNYSSELNVNALELDDSALYLCASSFGAQDYGYTFGSGTRLTVV.

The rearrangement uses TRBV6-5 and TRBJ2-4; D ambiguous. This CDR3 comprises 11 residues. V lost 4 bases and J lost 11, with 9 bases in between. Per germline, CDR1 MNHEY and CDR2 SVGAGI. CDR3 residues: CASSSRALQYF. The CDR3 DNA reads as TGTGCCAGCAGTTCCCGGGCCCTTCAGTACTTC.

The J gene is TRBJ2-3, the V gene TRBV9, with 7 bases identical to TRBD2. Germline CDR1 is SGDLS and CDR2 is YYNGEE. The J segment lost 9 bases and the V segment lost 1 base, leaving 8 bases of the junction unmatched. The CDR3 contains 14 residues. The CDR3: CASSVKAGEGTQYF. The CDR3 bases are TGTGCCAGCAGCGTAAAGGCGGGGGAAGGAACGCAGTATTTT.

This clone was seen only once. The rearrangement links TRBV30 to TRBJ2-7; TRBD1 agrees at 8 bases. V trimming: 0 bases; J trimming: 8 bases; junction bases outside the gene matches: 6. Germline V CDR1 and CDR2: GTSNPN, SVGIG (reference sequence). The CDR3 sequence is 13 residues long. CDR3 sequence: CAWSVGDRSKQYF. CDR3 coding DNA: TGTGCCTGGAGTGTAGGGGACAGGTCGAAGCAGTACTTC.

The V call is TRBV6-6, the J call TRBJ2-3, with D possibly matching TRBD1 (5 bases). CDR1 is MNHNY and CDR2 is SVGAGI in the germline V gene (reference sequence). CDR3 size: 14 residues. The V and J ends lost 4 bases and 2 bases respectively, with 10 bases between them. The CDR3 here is CASSLNRPTDTQYF. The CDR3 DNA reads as TGTGCCAGCAGTTTAAACAGGCCCACAGATACGCAGTATTTT.

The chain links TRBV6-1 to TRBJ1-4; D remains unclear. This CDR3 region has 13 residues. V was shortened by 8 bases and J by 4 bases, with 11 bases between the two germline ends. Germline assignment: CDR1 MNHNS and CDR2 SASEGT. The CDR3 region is CASQRAFNEKLFF. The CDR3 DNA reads TGTGCCAGCCAACGGGCCTTTAATGAAAAACTGTTTTTT.

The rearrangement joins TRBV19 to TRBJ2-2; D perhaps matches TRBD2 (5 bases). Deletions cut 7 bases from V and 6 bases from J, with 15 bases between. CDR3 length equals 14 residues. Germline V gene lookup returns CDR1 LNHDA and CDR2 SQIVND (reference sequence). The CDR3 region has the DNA TGTGCCAGTACAGCTTCGCACGGGGCCGGGGAGCTGTTTTTT. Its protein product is CASTASHGAGELFF.

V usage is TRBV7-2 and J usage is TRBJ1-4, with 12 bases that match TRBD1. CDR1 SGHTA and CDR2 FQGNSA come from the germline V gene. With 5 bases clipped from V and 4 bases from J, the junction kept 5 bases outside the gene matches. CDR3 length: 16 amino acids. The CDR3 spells CASSRDRGQNNEKLFF. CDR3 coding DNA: TGTGCCAGCAGCCGGGACAGGGGGCAGAATAATGAAAAACTGTTTTTT.

Here the CDR3 reads CASSVAWGANTEAFF. The CDR3 DNA reads as TGTGCCAGCAGCGTAGCATGGGGGGCAAACACTGAAGCTTTCTTT. This rearrangement joins TRBV9 to TRBJ1-1, with a possible D match to TRBD1 (6 bases). With 0 bases removed from V and 2 bases from J, the gap between germline ends came to 11 bases. This CDR3 region has 15 residues. The germline gives CDR1 SGDLS, CDR2 YYNGEE. Drawing the rest from reference TRBV9 and TRBJ1-1, the complete variable domain is DSGVTQTPKHLITATGQRVTLRCSPRSGDLSVYWYQQSLDQGLQFLIQYYNGEERAKGNILERFSAQQFPDLHSELNLSSLELGDSALYFCASSVAWGANTEAFFGQGTRLTVV.

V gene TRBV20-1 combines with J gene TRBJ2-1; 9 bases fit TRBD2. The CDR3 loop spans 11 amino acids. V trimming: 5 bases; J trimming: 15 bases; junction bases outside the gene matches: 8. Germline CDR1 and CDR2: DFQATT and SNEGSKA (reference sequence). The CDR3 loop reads CSAQHRTSAFF. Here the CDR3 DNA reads TGCAGTGCTCAACACCGGACTAGCGCGTTCTTC.

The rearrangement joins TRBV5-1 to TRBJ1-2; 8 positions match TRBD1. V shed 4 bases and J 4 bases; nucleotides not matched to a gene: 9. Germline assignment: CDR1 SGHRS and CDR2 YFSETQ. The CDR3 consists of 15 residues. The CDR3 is CASSAGTGHSYGYTF. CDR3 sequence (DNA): TGCGCCAGCAGCGCCGGGACAGGACATAGCTATGGCTACACCTTC.

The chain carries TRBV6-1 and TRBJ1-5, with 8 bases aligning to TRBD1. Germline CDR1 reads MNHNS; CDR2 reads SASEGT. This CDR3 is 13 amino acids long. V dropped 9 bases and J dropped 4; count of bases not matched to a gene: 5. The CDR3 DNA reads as TGTGCCAGTTCGGGACAGGATAATCAGCCCCAGCATTTT. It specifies CASSGQDNQPQHF.

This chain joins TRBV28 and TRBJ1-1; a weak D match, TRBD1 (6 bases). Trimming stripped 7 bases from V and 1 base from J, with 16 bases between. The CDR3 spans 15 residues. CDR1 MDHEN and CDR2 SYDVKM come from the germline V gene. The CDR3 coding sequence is TGTGCCAGCATCCTACAGGGAAATAAGAACACTGAAGCTTTCTTT. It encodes CASILQGNKNTEAFF. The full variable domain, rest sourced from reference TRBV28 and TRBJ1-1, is DVKVTQSSRYLVKRTGEKVFLECVQDMDHENMFWYRQDPGLGLRLIYFSYDVKMKEKGDIPEGYSVSREKKERFSLILESASTNQTSMYLCASILQGNKNTEAFFGQGTRLTVV.

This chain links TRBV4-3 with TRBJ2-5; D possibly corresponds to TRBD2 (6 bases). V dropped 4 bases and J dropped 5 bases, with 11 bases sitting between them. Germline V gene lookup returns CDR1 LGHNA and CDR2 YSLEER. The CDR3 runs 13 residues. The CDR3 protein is CASSPARGETQYF. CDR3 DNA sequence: TGCGCCAGCAGCCCCGCCCGGGGGGAGACCCAGTACTTC.

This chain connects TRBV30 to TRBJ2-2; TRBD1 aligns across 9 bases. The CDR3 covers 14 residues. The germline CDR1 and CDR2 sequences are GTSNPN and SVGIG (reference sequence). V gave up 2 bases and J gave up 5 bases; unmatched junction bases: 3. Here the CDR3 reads CAWSRTGDTGELFF. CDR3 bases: TGTGCCTGGAGTCGGACAGGGGATACCGGGGAGCTGTTTTTT.

The CDR3 nucleotides are TGTGCCAGCAGCCCGTGGGACAGCTACGAGCAGTACTTC. This sequence encodes CASSPWDSYEQYF. This chain joins TRBV7-2 and TRBJ2-7; 7 bases line up with TRBD1. V lost 5 bases to trimming and J lost 3 bases; unmatched junction nucleotides: 4. Germline CDR1 SGHTA, CDR2 FQGNSA. The CDR3 covers 13 residues.

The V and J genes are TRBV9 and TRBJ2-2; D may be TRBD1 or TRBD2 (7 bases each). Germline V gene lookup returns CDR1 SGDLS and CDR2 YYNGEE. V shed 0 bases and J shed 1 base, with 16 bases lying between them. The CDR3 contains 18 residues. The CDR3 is CASSVEGAGRENTGELFF. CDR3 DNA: TGTGCCAGCAGCGTAGAGGGGGCAGGGAGGGAGAACACCGGGGAGCTGTTTTTT. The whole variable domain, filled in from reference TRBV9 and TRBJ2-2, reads DSGVTQTPKHLITATGQRVTLRCSPRSGDLSVYWYQQSLDQGLQFLIQYYNGEERAKGNILERFSAQQFPDLHSELNLSSLELGDSALYFCASSVEGAGRENTGELFFGEGSRLTVL.

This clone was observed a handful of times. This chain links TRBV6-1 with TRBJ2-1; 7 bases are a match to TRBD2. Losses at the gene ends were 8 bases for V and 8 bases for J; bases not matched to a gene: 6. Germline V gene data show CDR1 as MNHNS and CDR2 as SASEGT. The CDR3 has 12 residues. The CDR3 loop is CASGGVVYEQFF. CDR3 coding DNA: TGTGCCAGCGGGGGGGTAGTCTATGAGCAGTTCTTC.

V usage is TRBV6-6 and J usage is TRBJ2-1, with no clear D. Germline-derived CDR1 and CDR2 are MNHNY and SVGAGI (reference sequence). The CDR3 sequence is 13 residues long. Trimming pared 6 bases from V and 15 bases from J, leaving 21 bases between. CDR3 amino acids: CASSHPANLQWFF. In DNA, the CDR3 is TGTGCCAGCAGCCACCCCGCGAACCTGCAATGGTTCTTC.

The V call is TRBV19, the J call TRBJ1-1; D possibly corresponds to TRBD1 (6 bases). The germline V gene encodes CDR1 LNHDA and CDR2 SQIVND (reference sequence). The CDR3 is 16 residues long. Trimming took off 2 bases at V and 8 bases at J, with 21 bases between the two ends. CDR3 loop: CASSIQLAPLGGEAFF. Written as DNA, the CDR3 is TGTGCCAGTAGTATACAGTTAGCGCCTTTAGGGGGAGAAGCTTTCTTT.

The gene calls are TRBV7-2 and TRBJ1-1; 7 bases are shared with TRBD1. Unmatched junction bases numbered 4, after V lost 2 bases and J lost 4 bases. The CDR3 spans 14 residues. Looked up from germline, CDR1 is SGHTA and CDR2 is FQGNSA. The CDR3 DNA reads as TGTGCCAGCAGCTTAATTCCAGGGGGCACTGAAGCTTTCTTT. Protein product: CASSLIPGGTEAFF.

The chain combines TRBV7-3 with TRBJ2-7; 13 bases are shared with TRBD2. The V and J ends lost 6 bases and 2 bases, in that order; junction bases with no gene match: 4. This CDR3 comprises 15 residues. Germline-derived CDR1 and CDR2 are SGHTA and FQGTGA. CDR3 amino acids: CASSWTSGGPYEQYF. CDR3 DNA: TGTGCCAGCAGTTGGACTAGCGGGGGACCCTACGAGCAGTACTTC.

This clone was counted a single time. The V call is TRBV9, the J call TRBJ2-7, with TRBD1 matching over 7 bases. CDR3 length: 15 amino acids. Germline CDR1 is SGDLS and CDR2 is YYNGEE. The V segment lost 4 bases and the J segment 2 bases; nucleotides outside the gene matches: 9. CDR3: CASSPRQGVTYEQYF. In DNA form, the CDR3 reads TGTGCCAGCAGCCCCAGACAGGGAGTAACCTACGAGCAGTACTTC.